The subject of this entry is one T cell receptor beta chain. Its antigen is undetermined. Researchers set a sequencing depth target of 1 in 200,000 to 1 in 1 million T cells. The method was immunoSEQ multiplex PCR; TCRdb's version includes in-frame clones alone and lacks a portion of them. The sample holds a few hundred thousand clones, about 80% seen once. The sample comes from a study of cytotoxic CD8 clonotypes in ibrutinib-treated CLL. Study findings and constraints: Clonality showed a rise at ibrutinib response that reversed toward baseline at progression. Baseline clonality exceeded age-matched healthy donors and tracked circulating CD8+ T-cell counts.

Germline V lookup: CDR1 SGHDT, CDR2 YYEEEE. Between the trimmed V and J ends, which lost 0 bases and 8 bases, there was a span of 15 bases. This CDR3 contains 15 residues. The chain couples TRBV5-6 to TRBJ2-1; D perhaps matches TRBD2 (5 bases). The TCR originated in a human donor with chronic lymphocytic leukemia. The sample consisted of PBMCs, taken before ibrutinib treatment. In DNA form, the CDR3 reads TGTGCCAGCAGCTTGGGGGCCTCGGGGAACGATGAGCAGTTCTTC. Its protein product is CASSLGASGNDEQFF. Drawing the rest from reference TRBV5-6 and TRBJ2-1, the complete variable domain is DAGVTQSPTHLIKTRGQQVTLRCSPKSGHDTVSWYQQALGQGPQFIFQYYEEEERQRGNFPDRFSGHQFPNYSSELNVNALLLGDSALYLCASSLGASGNDEQFFGPGTRLTVL.